The entry below gives a single T cell receptor beta chain sequence along with its context. Each CDR3 protein gets one entry after TCRdb re-called the 5' RACE reads with MiXCR. The sample holds approximately 90,000 distinct CDR3 sequences, roughly 14% seen once. The sample belongs to a study of T cells after yellow fever vaccination. The study, taken as a whole, reports: Clonotype sharing between CD4 and CD8 compartments was small.

V lost 4 bases and J lost 6; bases outside the gene matches: 3. The CDR3 runs to 15 residues. The germline CDR1 and CDR2 sequences are SGHAT and FQDESV (reference sequence). The chain joins TRBV11-1 to TRBJ2-2; TRBD1 agrees at 12 bases. This material consisted of CD8+ T cells not binding an NS4B(214-222) dextramer, sorted from PBMCs, taken 21 days after the first yellow fever vaccination. This receptor was obtained from a man aged 18-30 years who received the YFV17D yellow fever vaccine. CDR3 sequence: CASSSGQGASGELFF. The CDR3 region has the DNA TGTGCCAGCAGCTCGGGACAGGGGGCCTCCGGGGAGCTGTTTTTT.